The entry that follows covers one TCR beta chain sequence. This receptor's antigen is unknown. No base quality information exists; no much larger clone differs at one position. Trimmed from V: 3 bases; trimmed from J: 4 bases; junction bases lacking a gene match: 7. Taken from cysteine to phenylalanine, the CDR3 has 15 residues. Just CDR3 DNA is preserved here, 45 bases in frame from base 1. The germline V gene encodes CDR1 SGHRS and CDR2 YFSETQ. This sample is drawn from a study of blood T cell repertoires in COVID-19 (TCRdb year 2020). Background for the entire study: Collaborator samples came from the United States, Italy and Spain and covered acute and convalescent phases of COVID-19. The prospective study material was composed of cDNA or gDNA derived from T cells, B-cell-depleted T cells, or PBMCs. The dataset comprised deeply sampled blood TCRbeta repertoires from subjects exposed to, actively infected with, or recovered from COVID-19. A freely available public database, intended as a resource for researchers studying the immune response to SARS-CoV-2, is where the repertoires were released. The samples were drawn from two sources: the first 160 participants of the ongoing ImmuneRACE study, and fewer than 1,500 subjects contributed by 6 global collaborators. The sample metadata nearly always contained a de-identified subject ID, COVID-19 status, age in years and sex. Where available, HLA class I and class II types were taken from metadata supplied by the sample provider and were not determined by assay-based typing.

TCRbeta CDR3 regions were amplified from genomic DNA using the immunoSEQ Assay, a bias-controlled multiplex PCR. Per the source publication's procedure: The number of nucleated cells in each sample was estimated from the amplification of reference gene primers within the assay. To quantify the absolute abundance of each unique TCRbeta CDR3 rearrangement, sequence reads were collapsed and filtered. For each sample, productive Simpson clonality was calculated as the square root of Simpson's diversity index across productive rearrangements. The clones in this table, taken by TCRdb from immuneACCESS, are in-frame only. Not every clone is retained; where verified, under half of the shortfall comes from an unresolved V gene, and the cause of the rest is unknown. V and J calls plus clone size are reproduced from that table; the DNA served to infer D and trimming. A total of about 260,000 clones appear in this sample, 75% to 90% of them only once. Around 1.8% of the sample rests with the top ten.

Each collaborating institution followed its own protocols to collect whole blood in K2EDTA tubes. For TCRbeta analysis, collaborators shipped samples in one of three forms: frozen whole blood, isolated PBMCs, or DNA extracted from either of those sample types. Beyond this particular receptor, the publication reports: Clinical and demographic metadata were provided uncurated, with the amount varying by source and participant.

This clonotype was obtained from a man younger than 40 with active or convalescent COVID-19. Input material: peripheral blood. The rearranged chain carries TRBV5-1 and TRBJ1-1; TRBD1 aligns with 9 central bases. The nucleotide sequence is given as TGCGCCAGCAGCTCAGAGACAGGGGGGGCCACTGAAGCTTTCTTT. Its protein reads: CASSSETGGATEAFF.